Shown below are 18 T cell receptor beta chains from a single sample sequenced in a study of B cell selection in AIRE deficiency. CD4+CD127+ cells were sorted as the conventional CD4 T cells. TCRdb's table, derived via immunoSEQ multiplex PCR, lists solely in-frame clones and lacks some. The sample has about 24,000 clones; 96% are singletons. The specimen sequenced was CD4+CD127+ conventional T cells sorted from PBMCs. The origin of the receptors is a human donor in good health.

The CDR3 loop reads CASSYPTTPRTAQYEQYF. For the CDR3, the DNA is TGTGCCAGCAGCTACCCTACAACACCCAGGACCGCCCAGTACGAGCAGTACTTC. This rearrangement joins TRBV7-9 to TRBJ2-7, with D unclear. Germline values: CDR1 SEHNR, CDR2 FQNEAQ (reference sequence). The germline V and J ends were trimmed by 4 bases and 4 bases, with 26 bases remaining between them. This CDR3 is 18 amino acids long.

The chain employs TRBV7-9 and TRBJ1-3, with 7 bases identical to TRBD1. Germline V gene lookup returns CDR1 SEHNR and CDR2 FQNEAQ (reference sequence). CDR3 length: 19 residues. The J segment lost 1 base and the V segment lost 5 bases, leaving 17 bases of the junction unmatched. The CDR3 region is CASSTQAEGALHSGNTIYF. CDR3 nucleotides: TGTGCCAGCAGCACCCAAGCGGAGGGGGCTCTTCATTCTGGAAACACCATATATTTT.

The chain is built from TRBV30 and TRBJ2-1, with 12 bases identical to TRBD2. Germline CDR1 is GTSNPN and CDR2 is SVGIG (reference sequence). This CDR3 has 13 amino acids. V trimming: 0 bases; J trimming: 15 bases; junction bases outside the gene matches: 6. Here the CDR3 DNA reads TGTGCCTGGAGTGTTCTAGCGGGGGGGCCACTGTTCTTC. This codes for CAWSVLAGGPLFF.

The chain links TRBV10-1 to TRBJ1-3; D uncertain. The V end lost 4 bases, the J end lost 4 bases, and 8 bases lay between the germline ends. This CDR3 comprises 13 residues. Germline V gives CDR1 WNHNN, CDR2 SYGVQD (reference sequence). In DNA, the CDR3 is TGCGCCAGCAGTGGGACCGACGGAAACACCATATATTTT. It encodes CASSGTDGNTIYF.

The chain is built from TRBV11-3 and TRBJ2-7, with a tentative D call TRBD1 (8 bases). V was clipped by 3 bases and J by 2 bases, with 14 bases between them. CDR3 length: 15 amino acids. Germline CDR1 and CDR2: SGHNT and YENEEA. CDR3 protein: CASSLGGTGAYEQYF. CDR3 sequence (DNA): TGTGCCAGCAGCTTGGGGGGGACAGGAGCCTACGAGCAGTACTTC. The variable domain in full, completed from reference TRBV11-3 and TRBJ2-7, reads EAGVVQSPRYKIIEKKQPVAFWCNPISGHNTLYWYLQNLGQGPELLIRYENEEAVDDSQLPKDRFSAERLKGVDSTLKIQPAELGDSAVYLCASSLGGTGAYEQYFGPGTRLTVT.

The chain combines TRBV9 with TRBJ2-7; D might be TRBD2 (6 bases). The V end was cut by 4 bases, the J end by 2 bases, with 13 bases between. This CDR3 is 14 amino acids long. The germline CDR1 and CDR2 sequences are SGDLS and YYNGEE. CDR3 nucleotide sequence: TGTGCCAGCAGCATTAGGGACTCTACCTACGAGCAGTACTTC. It yields the protein CASSIRDSTYEQYF. The full variable domain, rest sourced from reference TRBV9 and TRBJ2-7, is DSGVTQTPKHLITATGQRVTLRCSPRSGDLSVYWYQQSLDQGLQFLIQYYNGEERAKGNILERFSAQQFPDLHSELNLSSLELGDSALYFCASSIRDSTYEQYFGPGTRLTVT.

This clone was seen once. The rearrangement links TRBV5-1 to TRBJ2-1; the D gene is possibly TRBD2 (5 bases). CDR1 and CDR2 from the germline V gene are SGHRS and YFSETQ. This CDR3 comprises 16 residues. Trimming took 1 base from V and 1 from J, leaving 12 bases between them. CDR3 residues: CASSLHGDQSYNEQFF. The CDR3 bases are TGCGCCAGCAGCTTGCACGGGGATCAATCCTACAATGAGCAGTTCTTC.

The chain carries TRBV11-2 and TRBJ1-2; TRBD1 aligns across 8 bases. The J segment lost 4 bases and the V segment lost 5 bases, leaving 6 bases of the junction unmatched. This CDR3 comprises 14 residues. CDR1 and CDR2 (germline): SGHAT, FQNNGV. DNA for the CDR3: TGTGCCAGCAGCCAGACAGGGGTTGGCTATGGCTACACCTTC. Translated, it gives CASSQTGVGYGYTF.

This chain links TRBV11-2 with TRBJ2-7, with a weak D call TRBD2 (5 bases). This CDR3 has 12 residues. Germline CDR1 SGHAT, CDR2 FQNNGV. With 7 bases removed from V and 0 bases from J, the gap between germline ends came to 7 bases. The CDR3 DNA follows: TGTGCCAGCACCGGGAACTCCTACGAGCAGTACTTC. Its protein product is CASTGNSYEQYF.

The V call is TRBV6-5, the J call TRBJ1-1; the D gene is possibly TRBD1 (6 bases). V shed 5 bases and J shed 1 base, with 11 bases lying between them. CDR1 is MNHEY, CDR2 SVGAGI, per germline. The CDR3 is 14 residues long. CDR3 coding DNA: TGTGCCAGCAGTGCGGGGACACCGAACACTGAAGCTTTCTTT. Protein: CASSAGTPNTEAFF.

The J gene is TRBJ2-3, the V gene TRBV7-3; possible D gene TRBD2, 7 bases. Per germline, CDR1 SGHTA and CDR2 FQGTGA. The CDR3 is 16 amino acids. The ends were cut back, 2 bases at V and 0 bases at J, with 12 bases in the middle. CDR3 sequence reads: CASSLGLGGSTDTQYF. Written as DNA, the CDR3 is TGTGCCAGCAGCTTAGGACTAGGGGGGAGCACAGATACGCAGTATTTT. Complete variable domain (other parts from reference TRBV7-3 and TRBJ2-3): GAGVSQTPSNKVTEKGKYVELRCDPISGHTALYWYRQSLGQGPEFLIYFQGTGAADDSGLPNDRFFAVRPEGSVSTLKIQRTERGDSAVYLCASSLGLGGSTDTQYFGPGTRLTVL.

V is TRBV19 and J is TRBJ1-6; TRBD1 matches 8 bases. CDR3 length equals 15 residues. CDR1 LNHDA and CDR2 SQIVND come from the germline V gene (reference sequence). With 6 bases clipped from V and 11 bases from J, the junction kept 12 bases outside the gene matches. CDR3 sequence (DNA): TGTGCCAGTAGCCCTTTGGGGCAGGGGGCGGCACCCCTCCACTTT. Translated: CASSPLGQGAAPLHF.

The CDR3 region is CASSYQGAEYNEQFF. The CDR3 DNA reads TGTGCCAGCAGTTACCAGGGGGCGGAATACAATGAGCAGTTCTTC. The V and J genes are TRBV6-6 and TRBJ2-1; 8 bases align to TRBD1. The J segment lost 4 bases and the V segment lost 2 bases, leaving 4 bases of the junction unmatched. CDR1 and CDR2 from the germline V gene are MNHNY and SVGAGI (reference sequence). This CDR3 contains 15 residues.

The chain couples TRBV6-4 to TRBJ2-5; possibly TRBD1 for D (5 bases). This CDR3 contains 13 residues. V dropped 1 base and J dropped 5 bases, with 8 bases sitting between them. Germline assignment: CDR1 MRHNA and CDR2 SNTAGT. The CDR3 DNA is TGTGCCAGCAGTGACTGGGCAGGGGAGACCCAGTACTTC. It is translated as CASSDWAGETQYF.

The chain combines TRBV5-5 with TRBJ1-4, with TRBD1 matching 8 bases. Germline trimming cut 4 bases from V and 10 bases from J; bases unmatched to any gene: 6. CDR1 and CDR2 (germline): SGHKS, YYEKEE (reference sequence). The CDR3 contains 13 residues. CDR3 coding DNA: TGTGCCAGCAGCAGTGACAGGGGTGGAAAACTGTTTTTT. Translating gives CASSSDRGGKLFF.

The genes are TRBV5-8 and TRBJ1-2; D unresolved. Germline values: CDR1 SGHTS, CDR2 YDEGEE. CDR3 length: 13 amino acids. Trimming shortened V by 4 bases and J by 1 base, and 8 bases separated the two germline ends. The CDR3 here is CASSPRNNYGYTF. The CDR3 DNA is TGTGCCAGCAGCCCCCGGAATAACTATGGCTACACCTTC.

This sequence joins TRBV7-2 and TRBJ2-7; maybe TRBD1 (5 bases). Germline V CDR1 and CDR2: SGHTA, FQGNSA. The CDR3 runs 13 residues. V was cut by 3 bases and J by 0 bases, with 6 bases left in between. The CDR3: CASSLGPSYEQYF. The CDR3 region has the DNA TGTGCCAGCAGCTTGGGGCCCTCCTACGAGCAGTACTTC.

The chain combines TRBV5-1 with TRBJ2-1, with 12 bases fitting TRBD1. The CDR3 length is 15 residues. The J segment lost 7 bases and the V segment lost 3 bases, leaving 5 bases of the junction unmatched. CDR1 and CDR2 (germline): SGHRS, YFSETQ. The CDR3 sequence: CASSSRDRGRNEQFF. The CDR3 nucleotides read TGCGCCAGCAGCTCCCGGGACAGGGGGCGGAATGAGCAGTTCTTC. Complete variable domain (other parts from reference TRBV5-1 and TRBJ2-1): KAGVTQTPRYLIKTRGQQVTLSCSPISGHRSVSWYQQTPGQGLQFLFEYFSETQRNKGNFPGRFSGRQFSNSRSEMNVSTLELGDSALYLCASSSRDRGRNEQFFGPGTRLTVL.